This T cell receptor beta chain was found in a study of cytomegalovirus exposure and HLA in healthy donors. Produced via immunoSEQ multiplex PCR; TCRdb's table is partial and in-frame only. The data contain about 130,000 clones, around nine tenths of them singletons. Germline loops: CDR1 LNHDA, CDR2 SQIVND (reference sequence). This CDR3 spans 18 amino acids. Losses at the gene ends were 4 bases for V and 9 bases for J; bases not matched to a gene: 15. The rearrangement joins TRBV19 to TRBJ2-1, with 13 bases fitting TRBD2. Sequences were obtained from PBMCs. The TCR sequence derives from a man aged 30 to 39 in good health and CMV-seronegative. The chain's CDR3 is CASSRWTSGSLLSGEQFF. For the CDR3, the DNA is TGTGCCAGTAGTAGATGGACTAGCGGGAGTTTGTTGAGCGGTGAGCAGTTCTTC.